This T cell receptor (beta chain) appears in the sequencing data of a study of identical twins. Study outcomes and limitations: Invariant T cells like MAIT and iNKT could partly confound the zero-insertion analyses. High-abundance cord blood beta clonotypes had fewer insertions; memory repertoires showed none. Twin-shared out-of-frame alpha sequences showed excess low generation probability.

This clonotype was detected only a few times. Its target is unknown. TCRdb independently ran MiXCR on the 5' RACE reads; one entry per CDR3 protein. The sample has hundreds of thousands of distinct CDR3 sequences; less than 9.5% are singletons. Each donor (without exception) was a healthy Caucasian. Germline V CDR1 and CDR2: MNHNS, SASEGT. The J segment lost 3 bases and the V segment lost 6 bases, leaving 5 bases of the junction unmatched. There are 14 residues in the CDR3. This sequence originates from a woman aged 18-29 years in good health. The V call is TRBV6-1, the J call TRBJ2-7, with TRBD1 matching 10 bases. Sequenced input: memory (CD45RO+) T cells sorted from blood. This chain's CDR3 is CASRQGQGLYEQYF. DNA of the CDR3: TGTGCCAGCAGACAGGGACAGGGGCTCTACGAGCAGTACTTC.